This TCR beta chain was retrieved from a study of blood T cell repertoires in COVID-19. Overall study: The analysed material was cDNA or gDNA that came from T cells, B-cell-depleted T cells, or PBMCs.

Clones were sequenced by immunoSEQ multiplex PCR, and TCRdb holds only the in-frame ones, with some missing. The profile shows tens of thousands of clones, approximately 91% of them singletons. The CDR3 consists of 14 residues. Trimming took 8 bases from V and 6 from J, leaving 16 bases between them. Germline CDR1 MNHEY, CDR2 SVGAGI. The TCR comes from a man between 65 and 85 years old with active or convalescent COVID-19. The source material was peripheral blood. The chain recombines TRBV6-5 with TRBJ1-4, with D possibly TRBD1 on 5 matching bases. Here the CDR3 reads CASQKDTEDEKLFF. The CDR3 DNA follows: TGTGCCAGCCAGAAGGACACCGAAGATGAAAAACTGTTTTTT.